Listed here are 22 T cell receptor beta chains from one sample, sequenced in a study of blood T cell repertoires in COVID-19. Some clones are missing from TCRdb's copy, which holds only in-frame ones; the method was immunoSEQ multiplex PCR. The sample holds 200,000 or so clones, about four fifths seen once. The sequenced sample consisted of peripheral blood. Receptors were obtained from a woman aged 70 to 79 with active or convalescent COVID-19.

The chain joins TRBV5-5 to TRBJ2-1; a weak D match, TRBD1 (7 bases). V lost 0 bases to trimming and J lost 10 bases, with 17 bases between them. This CDR3 spans 15 amino acids. The germline gives CDR1 SGHKS, CDR2 YYEKEE (reference sequence). CDR3 sequence reads: CASSLAQGGPWEQFF. The CDR3 nucleotides read TGTGCCAGCAGCTTGGCGCAGGGGGGCCCGTGGGAGCAGTTCTTC.

This chain links TRBV4-1 with TRBJ2-3, with a possible D match to TRBD1 (6 bases). The CDR3 is 17 residues long. V gave up 1 base and J gave up 0 bases, with 14 bases separating them. Looked up from germline, CDR1 is MGHRA and CDR2 is YSYEKL. The CDR3 protein is CASSQGPGTRSTDTQYF. In DNA, the CDR3 is TGCGCCAGCAGCCAAGGCCCCGGGACAAGGAGCACAGATACGCAGTATTTT.

The chain has TRBV5-1 and TRBJ1-6; tentative D call: TRBD1 (6 bases). Trimming removed 7 bases at V and 9 bases at J, with 14 bases between. The CDR3 runs 13 residues. Germline assignment: CDR1 SGHRS and CDR2 YFSETQ. The DNA for the CDR3 is TGCGCCAGCGGAATATCACAGGGTTCACCCCTCCACTTT. Protein sequence: CASGISQGSPLHF.

V is TRBV2 and J is TRBJ1-6; 7 bases fit TRBD1. Per the germline V gene, CDR1 is SNHLY and CDR2 is FYNNEI. CDR3 length: 14 residues. The V segment lost 8 bases and the J segment 7 bases; nucleotides outside the gene matches: 8. The CDR3 region is CASAGQGGNSPLHF. CDR3 in DNA: TGTGCCAGCGCTGGGCAGGGGGGAAATTCACCCCTCCACTTT.

This chain joins TRBV2 and TRBJ2-5; no clear D gene. The germline V and J ends were trimmed by 4 bases and 2 bases, with 11 bases remaining between them. CDR1 and CDR2 from the germline V gene are SNHLY and FYNNEI. This CDR3 has 14 amino acids. Here the CDR3 reads CASSVTRSQETQYF. The CDR3 DNA reads TGTGCCAGCAGTGTGACAAGATCTCAAGAGACCCAGTACTTC.

This CDR3 reads CTSSPGTSRLPIVWGYGYTF. Written as DNA, the CDR3 is TGCACCAGCAGCCCCGGGACATCCAGACTTCCCATCGTTTGGGGTTATGGCTACACCTTC. V and J are TRBV1 and TRBJ1-2; TRBD1 was called by the table and not checked on the DNA. TRBV1 corresponds to a pseudogene. The CDR3 length is 20 residues.

This clone was detected many times. The chain has TRBV6-6 and TRBJ1-6, with 8 bases fitting TRBD1. Germline-derived CDR1 and CDR2 are MNHNY and SVGAGI (reference sequence). This CDR3 contains 16 residues. V trimming: 7 bases; J trimming: 8 bases; junction bases outside the gene matches: 13. As DNA, the CDR3 is TGTGCCAGCACCCTCAAAGGACAGGGACCGGATTCACCCCTCCACTTT. It yields the protein CASTLKGQGPDSPLHF.

This clone appeared a few times. The V gene is TRBV2, the J gene TRBJ2-7; D not certain. This CDR3 contains 14 residues. Germline lookup yields CDR1 SNHLY and CDR2 FYNNEI. Trimming took off 8 bases at V and 4 bases at J, with 18 bases between the two ends. CDR3 amino acids: CASQANLGPYEQYF. The DNA for the CDR3 is TGTGCCAGCCAAGCCAATCTGGGCCCGTACGAGCAGTACTTC.

The table lists this clone with a few counts. The CDR3 sequence is CSAIAGGLGGELFF. CDR3 coding DNA: TGCAGCGCGATAGCGGGAGGTCTTGGCGGGGAGCTGTTTTTT. V gene TRBV29-1 combines with J gene TRBJ2-2, with TRBD2 matching 10 bases. In germline, CDR1 is SQVTM, CDR2 ANQGSEA. With V trimmed by 7 bases and J by 7 bases, 9 bases remained unmatched. The CDR3 is 14 amino acids.

The chain employs TRBV5-1 and TRBJ1-1; 9 bases are shared with TRBD1. The CDR3 contains 13 residues. Per germline, CDR1 SGHRS and CDR2 YFSETQ. Trimming took 3 bases from V and 11 from J; bases not matched to a gene: 8. In DNA form, the CDR3 reads TGCGCCAGCAGCTCCTGGGACAGGGAAGGGGCTTTCTTT. Residues: CASSSWDREGAFF.

The chain joins TRBV27 to TRBJ1-2; 9 positions agree with TRBD1. The CDR3 length is 12 residues. Per the germline V gene, CDR1 is MNHEY and CDR2 is SMNVEV (reference sequence). Trimming cost V 6 bases and J 8 bases; bases outside gene matches: 4. CDR3 DNA: TGTGCCAGCAGGGGGGACAGGGTCGGCTACACCTTC. As protein: CASRGDRVGYTF.

This clone was seen more than once but under ten times. The gene calls are TRBV2 and TRBJ1-2; D is perhaps TRBD1 (5 bases). The germline V gene encodes CDR1 SNHLY and CDR2 FYNNEI. This CDR3 contains 14 residues. V lost 6 bases, J lost 8 bases, and 19 bases lay in between. The CDR3 is CASRGRGGTNGYTF. The CDR3 DNA reads as TGTGCCAGCAGGGGGAGGGGTGGCACTAACGGCTACACCTTC.

The chain carries TRBV7-9 and TRBJ1-2, with D possibly TRBD1 on 6 matching bases. Germline V gene lookup returns CDR1 SEHNR and CDR2 FQNEAQ (reference sequence). V lost 4 bases and J lost 8, with 14 bases in between. CDR3 length equals 13 residues. The CDR3 reads CASSSTGSWGYTF. CDR3 DNA: TGTGCCAGCAGCTCCACAGGGAGTTGGGGCTACACCTTC.

This rearrangement joins TRBV5-1 to TRBJ2-2, with D possibly TRBD2 on 6 matching bases. The CDR3 runs 13 residues. The germline V and J ends were trimmed by 9 bases and 4 bases, with 13 bases remaining between them. Per germline, CDR1 SGHRS and CDR2 YFSETQ. The CDR3 here is CATRTISTGELFF. CDR3 coding DNA: TGCGCCACCCGGACTATTTCCACCGGGGAGCTGTTTTTT.

The CDR3 here is CASSLQASHSYNEQFF. The CDR3 nucleotides read TGTGCCAGCAGCTTACAAGCTTCTCACTCCTACAATGAGCAGTTCTTC. The chain combines TRBV7-3 with TRBJ2-1; D is undetermined. The ends were cut back, 2 bases at V and 0 bases at J, with 11 bases in the middle. This CDR3 spans 16 amino acids. Germline V gene sequence: CDR1 SGHTA, CDR2 FQGTGA.

V and J are TRBV18 and TRBJ1-2; D ambiguous. Trimming took 0 bases from V and 3 from J, leaving 5 bases between them. The CDR3 extends over 13 amino acids. Germline CDR1 and CDR2: KGHSH and LQKENI. This CDR3 is CASSPPAYYGYTF. DNA of the CDR3: TGTGCCAGCTCACCACCCGCGTACTATGGCTACACCTTC. The complete variable domain, with remaining parts taken from reference TRBV18 and TRBJ1-2, reads NAGVMQNPRHLVRRRGQEARLRCSPMKGHSHVYWYRQLPEEGLKFMVYLQKENIIDESGMPKERFSAEFPKEGPSILRIQQVVRGDSAAYFCASSPPAYYGYTFGSGTRLTVV.

The V and J genes are TRBV30 and TRBJ2-1; 7 bases match TRBD1. Germline V lookup: CDR1 GTSNPN, CDR2 SVGIG (reference sequence). The CDR3 loop spans 16 amino acids. Unmatched junction bases numbered 8, after V lost 3 bases and J lost 0 bases. In DNA form, the CDR3 reads TGTGCCTGGAGGAAGGACAGGCCCAGCTCCTACAATGAGCAGTTCTTC. It specifies CAWRKDRPSSYNEQFF.

The chain carries TRBV18 and TRBJ2-5; the D is unclear. CDR3 length: 13 residues. The V gene's germline CDR1 is KGHSH and CDR2 LQKENI. V was cut by 4 bases and J by 2 bases, with 8 bases left in between. CDR3 region: CASSRLEQETQYF. The CDR3 region has the DNA TGTGCCAGCTCACGGCTAGAGCAAGAGACCCAGTACTTC.

Here the CDR3 reads CASSLGLEQETQYF. CDR3 coding DNA: TGCGCCAGCAGCTTGGGACTAGAACAAGAGACCCAGTACTTC. The genes are TRBV5-1 and TRBJ2-5; D is perhaps TRBD2 (6 bases). Germline V gives CDR1 SGHRS, CDR2 YFSETQ. The CDR3 has 14 residues. V dropped 0 bases and J dropped 2 bases, with 8 bases sitting between them.

This chain connects TRBV11-2 to TRBJ1-1, with 7 nucleotides matching TRBD1. There are 12 residues in the CDR3. V lost 8 bases and J lost 4; bases outside the gene matches: 4. Germline V CDR1 and CDR2: SGHAT, FQNNGV. CDR3 sequence: CASQAGGTEAFF. The CDR3, as DNA: TGTGCCAGCCAGGCAGGGGGCACTGAAGCTTTCTTT.

The chain employs TRBV11-2 and TRBJ2-5; 8 bases are shared with TRBD2. The CDR3 has 15 residues. V was pared by 3 bases and J by 1 base, with 4 bases of the junction left unmatched. Germline CDR1 reads SGHAT; CDR2 reads FQNNGV. The CDR3 sequence is CASSFSGGTQETQYF. For the CDR3, the DNA is TGTGCCAGCAGCTTCAGCGGGGGAACCCAAGAGACCCAGTACTTC. Supplemented by reference TRBV11-2 and TRBJ2-5, the full variable domain reads EAGVAQSPRYKIIEKRQSVAFWCNPISGHATLYWYQQILGQGPKLLIQFQNNGVVDDSQLPKDRFSAERLKGVDSTLKIQPAKLEDSAVYLCASSFSGGTQETQYFGPGTRLLVL.

The chain carries TRBV11-2 and TRBJ1-1, with D perhaps matching TRBD1 (5 bases). V was cut by 1 base and J by 11 bases, with 11 bases left in between. The length of the CDR3 is 12 residues. Per germline, CDR1 SGHAT and CDR2 FQNNGV. CDR3: CASSLGGAGAFF. CDR3 DNA: TGTGCCAGCAGCTTAGGGGGCGCGGGGGCTTTCTTT.